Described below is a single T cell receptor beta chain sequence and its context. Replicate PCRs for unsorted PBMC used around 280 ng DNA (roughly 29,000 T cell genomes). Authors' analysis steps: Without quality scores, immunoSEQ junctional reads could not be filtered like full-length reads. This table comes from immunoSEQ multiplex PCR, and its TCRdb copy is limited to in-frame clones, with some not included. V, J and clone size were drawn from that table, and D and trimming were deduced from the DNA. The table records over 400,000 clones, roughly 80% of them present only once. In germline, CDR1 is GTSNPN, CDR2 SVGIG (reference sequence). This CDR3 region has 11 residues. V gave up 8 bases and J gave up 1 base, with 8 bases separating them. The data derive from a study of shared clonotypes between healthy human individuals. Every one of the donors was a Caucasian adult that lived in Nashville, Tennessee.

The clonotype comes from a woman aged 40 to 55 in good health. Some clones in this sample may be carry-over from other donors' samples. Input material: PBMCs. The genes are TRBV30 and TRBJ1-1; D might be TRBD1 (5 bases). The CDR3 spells CARQGNTEAFF. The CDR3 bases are TGTGCCCGGCAGGGGAACACTGAAGCTTTCTTT. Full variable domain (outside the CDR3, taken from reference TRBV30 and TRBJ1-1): SQTIHQWPATLVQPVGSPLSLECTVEGTSNPNLYWYRQAAGRGLQLLFYSVGIGQISSEVPQNLSASRPQDRQFILSSKKLLLSDSGFYLCARQGNTEAFFGQGTRLTVV.